This T cell receptor beta chain was identified in a study of CD8 T cells in ankylosing spondylitis. Study-level results: Disease-associated clones were reportedly significantly overrepresented in matched ankylosing spondylitis synovial fluid. A TCR beta motif made of fewer than ten highly homologous variants seemed typical of ankylosing spondylitis blood.

A single record per CDR3 protein comes from TCRdb applying MiXCR to the 5' RACE reads. The sample shows about 750,000 distinct CDR3 sequences, around 17% of them seen only once. With respect to this clonotype: As yet, its antigen is unknown.

The material sequenced was blood, either unsorted or a sorted T cell fraction (not recorded which). This clonotype was sampled from a male donor with ankylosing spondylitis.

CDR3 protein: CASSYSGVDDYGYTF. The CDR3 DNA is TGTGCCAGCAGTTACTCGGGGGTCGACGACTATGGCTACACCTTC. The chain has TRBV6-5 and TRBJ1-2, with a tentative D call TRBD1 (5 bases). Trimming pared 0 bases from V and 3 bases from J, leaving 11 bases between. Germline V gene lookup returns CDR1 MNHEY and CDR2 SVGAGI. CDR3 size: 15 residues.